The present entry profiles one TCR beta chain with its context. Assay: immunoSEQ multiplex PCR; the TCRdb copy retains only in-frame clones and omits some. The data contain tens of thousands of clones, just over 85% of them singletons. V gave up 0 bases and J gave up 8 bases, with 10 bases separating them. The CDR3 runs 13 residues. CDR1 is SGHTA and CDR2 is FQGNSA in the germline V gene. These data come from a study of blood T cell repertoires in COVID-19. Study summary: COVID-19 samples, acute and convalescent, were from the United States, Italy and Spain. The analysed material was cDNA or gDNA that came from T cells, B-cell-depleted T cells, or PBMCs.

The receptor was derived from a man aged 50-59 years with active COVID-19. This chain uses TRBV7-2 with TRBJ1-2; no definite D call. Sequencing was carried out using peripheral blood. In DNA, the CDR3 is TGTGCCAGCAGCTTAGCGGACCGGAGGGGCTACACCTTC. Translated: CASSLADRRGYTF.